This T cell receptor (beta chain) was observed in a study of immune characterization of retroperitoneal liposarcoma. This clonotype appeared many times. V trimming: 3 bases; J trimming: 9 bases; junction bases outside the gene matches: 3. The CDR3 loop spans 14 amino acids. In TCRdb, the PCR reads were re-called with MiXCR into one record per CDR3 protein. The repertoire holds about 6,600 distinct CDR3 sequences, roughly 29% seen once, with about 30% in the top ten. The sequence was obtained from a female donor with retroperitoneal liposarcoma. V and J are TRBV12-3 or TRBV12-4 and TRBJ1-4; 11 bases are shared with TRBD1. Sequencing was carried out using tumor tissue. CDR3 DNA: TGTGCCAGCAGTTTTGGGACAGGGGGTAAAAAACTGTTTTTT. This encodes CASSFGTGGKKLFF.